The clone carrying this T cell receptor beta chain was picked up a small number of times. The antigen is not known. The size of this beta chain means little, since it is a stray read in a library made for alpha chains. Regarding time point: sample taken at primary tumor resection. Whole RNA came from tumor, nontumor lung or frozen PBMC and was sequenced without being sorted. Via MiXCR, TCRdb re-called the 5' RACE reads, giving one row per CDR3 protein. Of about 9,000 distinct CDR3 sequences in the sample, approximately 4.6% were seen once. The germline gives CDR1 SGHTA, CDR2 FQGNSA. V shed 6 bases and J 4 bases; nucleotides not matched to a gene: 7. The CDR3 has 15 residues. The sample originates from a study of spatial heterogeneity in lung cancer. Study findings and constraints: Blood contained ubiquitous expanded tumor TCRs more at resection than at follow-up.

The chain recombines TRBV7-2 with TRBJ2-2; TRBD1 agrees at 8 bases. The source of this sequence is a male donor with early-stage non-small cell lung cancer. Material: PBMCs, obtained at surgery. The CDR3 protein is CASRWQGAPTGELFF. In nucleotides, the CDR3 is TGTGCCAGCAGGTGGCAGGGGGCGCCCACCGGGGAGCTGTTTTTT.